The present entry profiles one T cell receptor beta chain with its context. Antigen: not known. The sample's treatment: approximately 11-day PBMC culture with coronavirus spike peptide pools or control peptides (ViraFEST assay). Researchers collected the unexposed donor's CD4+ T cells before the COVID-19 pandemic (2011-2018). The data were obtained in a study of vaccination and CD4 T cells after COVID-19. Cultured CD4+ T-cell DNA underwent Oncomine TCR Beta short-read sequencing. TCRdb re-analysed the PCR reads in MiXCR, keeping a single row per CDR3 protein. In the table there are about 8,600 distinct CDR3 sequences, roughly 43% of which are singletons. This CDR3 has 15 amino acids. Germline CDR1 and CDR2: MRHNA and SNTAGT. The V gene lost 4 bases and the J gene lost 2 bases, with 15 bases spanning the gap.

V gene TRBV6-4 combines with J gene TRBJ2-7, with D perhaps TRBD1 (5 bases). The sequenced material came from CD4+ T cells from blood, cultured in vitro. The receptor comes from a human donor in good health. Here the CDR3 reads CASSAMGPKPYEQYF. For the CDR3, the DNA is TGTGCCAGCAGTGCCATGGGGCCCAAACCCTACGAGCAGTACTTC.